This T cell receptor beta chain was profiled in a study of vaccination effects on CD4 cells after COVID-19. ViraFEST expansion of antigen-specific CD4+ T cells with viral peptide pools preceded sequencing. Between days 9 and 10 of culture, CD4+ T cells were separated out. Prior SARS-CoV-2 infection was absent in the vaccine recipients, as shown by negative nucleocapsid antibodies. PBMC cultures contained 2 million or so cells per well, 10 IU/ml IL-2 and approximately 9.4 ug/ml peptides. On both days 3 and 7, half of the culture medium was replaced with IL-2 medium. A word on this clone: Its antigen is not identified. A junction end diverges from the germline sequence, so it may reflect a read error.

Libraries were prepared by immunoSEQ multiplex PCR; TCRdb keeps only in-frame clonotypes and omits some of them. The sample shows roughly 41,000 clones, over 65% of them seen only once. Study results and caveats: Late post-vaccination, clones induced by infection and those induced by vaccine underwent marked clonal contraction.

Germline-derived CDR1 and CDR2 are KGHSH and LQKENI. The CDR3 sequence is 15 residues long. The V gene is TRBV18, the J gene TRBJ1-5, with D possibly being TRBD1 (6 bases). Sequences were derived from CD4+ T cells from PBMCs cultured with HCoV-OC43 spike peptides, sampled before COVID-19 vaccination. Stated subset: HCoV-OC43 spike overlapping peptide pool stimulation. The TCR comes from a human donor who received a COVID-19 vaccine. The chain's CDR3 is CASSPQGRGNQPQHF. In DNA form, the CDR3 reads TGTGCCAGCTCCCCACAGGGTCGGGGCAATCAGCCCCAGCATTTT.